This T cell receptor (beta chain) comes out of a study of regulatory T cells in long-lasting Graves disease. V shed 4 bases and J shed 4 bases, with 12 bases lying between them. CDR3 length: 15 residues. Germline-derived CDR1 and CDR2 are SGHNT and YYREEE (reference sequence). General study points: Persistent-disease Graves' patients showed less TCR diversity than new cases.

CDR3-region Arm-PCR and iRepertoire HTBI primers produced the TCR beta libraries. TCRdb passed the multiplex PCR reads through MiXCR, listing each CDR3 protein once. The data contain roughly 400,000 distinct CDR3 sequences, approximately 16% of them singletons. The sample holds many counts of this clonotype. The antigen remains unidentified. Described time point: newly diagnosed GD, antithyroid drugs for less than 3 months. Construction of the TCR library relied on RNA isolated from PBMCs. These data were also filed under a second study, of T cells in Graves' hyperthyroidism and ophthalmopathy. This second study notes: Absence of ophthalmopathy progression within 18 months defined stable Graves' hyperthyroidism. The model anticipated ophthalmopathy a median about 7.1 months pre-onset.

This chain connects TRBV5-4 to TRBJ1-6; weak D call: TRBD1 (5 bases). The source material was peripheral blood mononuclear cells (PBMCs), sampled at new diagnosis, from a patient treated with antithyroid drugs. The source of this sequence is a middle-aged woman with Graves disease. DNA of the CDR3: TGTGCCAGCAGCCCGGGTGGGGGTTATAATTCACCCCTCCACTTT. Encoded protein: CASSPGGGYNSPLHF.